One T cell receptor (beta chain) is described in this entry. Authors' processing steps: Amplification from reference gene primers served as the basis for estimated nucleated cell counts. The method was immunoSEQ multiplex PCR; TCRdb's version includes in-frame clones alone and lacks a portion of them. D and trimming were read from the DNA, whereas the V and J calls and clone size are those reported in that table. This repertoire shows 250,000 to 350,000 clones, 87% found once; its top ten account for roughly 2.3%. Germline V gene data show CDR1 as MGHDK and CDR2 as SYGVNS. This CDR3 spans 14 amino acids. Deletions cut 1 base from V and 9 bases from J, with 10 bases between. This entry belongs to a study of blood T cell repertoires in COVID-19. Study-wide context: Acute and convalescent COVID-19 samples came from the United States, Italy and Spain. T cells, B-cell-depleted T cells, or PBMCs provided the cDNA or gDNA that served as material.

The genes are TRBV25-1 and TRBJ1-6; weak D call: TRBD1 (5 bases). This clonotype was obtained from a young man with active or convalescent COVID-19. The sequenced material came from peripheral blood. CDR3 nucleotide sequence: TGTGCCAGCAGTGAATTCAGGGCGTTTTCACCCCTCCACTTT. Its protein product is CASSEFRAFSPLHF.